The 20 T cell receptor beta chains given below trace back to one sample, sequenced in a study of blood T cell repertoires in COVID-19. Using immunoSEQ multiplex PCR, the repertoire was profiled, and TCRdb retains in-frame clones only, with some absent. The sample contains 150,000 to 200,000 clones, about 88% of which appear only once. Sequenced: peripheral blood. Receptors originate from a woman of 80 years or more with acute or convalescent COVID-19.

J is TRBJ2-6 and V is TRBV28; no definite D call. Germline values: CDR1 MDHEN, CDR2 SYDVKM. This CDR3 is built from 12 residues. The V gene lost 8 bases and the J gene lost 1 base, with 3 bases spanning the gap. The DNA for the CDR3 is TGTGCCAGCTCATCTGGGGCCAACGTCCTGACTTTC. Amino acids: CASSSGANVLTF. The whole variable domain, remainder taken from reference TRBV28 and TRBJ2-6, is DVKVTQSSRYLVKRTGEKVFLECVQDMDHENMFWYRQDPGLGLRLIYFSYDVKMKEKGDIPEGYSVSREKKERFSLILESASTNQTSMYLCASSSGANVLTFGAGSRLTVL.

The rearrangement joins TRBV3-1 (or the pseudogene TRBV3-2) to TRBJ2-1; TRBD1 matches 9 bases. The CDR3 has 15 residues. With V trimmed by 1 base and J by 12 bases, 10 bases remained unmatched. Per the germline V gene, CDR1 is LGHDT and CDR2 is YNNKEL (reference sequence). CDR3 sequence (DNA): TGTGCCAGCAGCCAAGTACCGGGACAGGGAGTTAGGCAGTTCTTC. It translates to CASSQVPGQGVRQFF.

On this clone itself: In the same sample, other DNA sequences code for this CDR3. CDR3 in amino acids: CASSLGGSGSYNEQFF. The CDR3 DNA sequence: TGCGCCAGCAGCTTGGGCGGGAGTGGGTCCTACAATGAGCAGTTCTTC. The chain recombines TRBV5-1 with TRBJ2-1; 7 bases line up with TRBD2. CDR1 SGHRS and CDR2 YFSETQ come from the germline V gene. With 0 bases clipped from V and 1 base from J, the junction kept 4 bases outside the gene matches. This CDR3 region has 16 residues.

Only one count was recorded for this clone. This chain's CDR3 is CASSPSGHRNYGYTF. CDR3 nucleotide sequence: TGTGCCAGCTCACCATCGGGACACCGGAACTATGGCTACACCTTC. The chain carries TRBV18 and TRBJ1-2; perhaps TRBD1 as D (6 bases). V shed 2 bases and J shed 2 bases, with 12 bases lying between them. This CDR3 has 15 amino acids. Per germline, CDR1 KGHSH and CDR2 LQKENI.

The chain couples TRBV4-1 to TRBJ2-3; 10 bases map to TRBD2. The germline V gene has CDR1 MGHRA and CDR2 YSYEKL. The CDR3 is made up of 16 amino acids. V dropped 2 bases and J dropped 5; count of bases not matched to a gene: 7. Here the CDR3 DNA reads TGCGCCAGCAGCCAATCCAGCGGGGGGGGAATAGATACGCAGTATTTT. Translated, it gives CASSQSSGGGIDTQYF.

The chain couples TRBV5-8 to TRBJ1-2, with 10 bases lining up with TRBD1. Looked up from germline, CDR1 is SGHTS and CDR2 is YDEGEE. The V gene end was trimmed by 1 base and the J gene end by 7 bases; junction bases not matched to a gene: 4. The CDR3 has 14 residues. CDR3 sequence (DNA): TGTGCCAGCAGCTTGCCGGGACAGGGGTTTGGCTACACCTTC. It translates to CASSLPGQGFGYTF. The full variable domain, completed using reference TRBV5-8 and TRBJ1-2, is EAGVTQSPTHLIKTRGQQATLRCSPISGHTSVYWYQQALGLGLQFLLWYDEGEERNRGNFPPRFSGRQFPNYSSELNVNALELEDSALYLCASSLPGQGFGYTFGSGTRLTVV.

The chain has TRBV6-5 and TRBJ2-5; TRBD1 matches 12 bases. This CDR3 has 15 amino acids. V lost 6 bases to trimming and J lost 5 bases; unmatched junction nucleotides: 7. The germline V gene encodes CDR1 MNHEY and CDR2 SVGAGI. The CDR3: CASSRGQGARETQYF. The CDR3 coding sequence is TGTGCCAGCAGCAGGGGACAGGGGGCCCGGGAGACCCAGTACTTC.

V is TRBV28 and J is TRBJ2-7; 8 nucleotides line up with TRBD2. In germline, CDR1 is MDHEN, CDR2 SYDVKM. V gave up 3 bases and J gave up 9 bases; unmatched junction bases: 10. The CDR3 length is 14 residues. DNA of the CDR3: TGTGCCAGCAGTTTCGTTAGCGGGGTTGTAAGGCAGTACTTC. Translation gives CASSFVSGVVRQYF. The variable domain in full, with the rest retrieved from reference TRBV28 and TRBJ2-7, is DVKVTQSSRYLVKRTGEKVFLECVQDMDHENMFWYRQDPGLGLRLIYFSYDVKMKEKGDIPEGYSVSREKKERFSLILESASTNQTSMYLCASSFVSGVVRQYFGPGTRLTVT.

This clone was seen a few times. V and J are TRBV6-2 or TRBV6-3 and TRBJ2-2; D gene unclear. Germline V gene lookup returns CDR1 MNHEY and CDR2 SVGEGT. The CDR3 extends over 13 amino acids. V shed 3 bases and J shed 8 bases, with 10 bases lying between them. The CDR3 sequence: CASSYWAQGELFF. Written as DNA, the CDR3 is TGTGCCAGCAGTTATTGGGCACAGGGGGAGCTGTTTTTT.

This clone has only one observation. This chain uses TRBV4-1 with TRBJ2-7; TRBD1 matches at 9 bases. Germline V gives CDR1 MGHRA, CDR2 YSYEKL. V lost 1 base, J lost 1 base, and 5 bases stayed unmatched. CDR3 size: 16 residues. The CDR3 loop is CASSQGAGTGSYEQYF. The CDR3 DNA reads as TGCGCCAGCAGCCAAGGCGCCGGGACAGGGTCCTACGAGCAGTACTTC.

The J gene is TRBJ2-1, the V gene TRBV14, with 8 bases lining up with TRBD1. Germline V gene data show CDR1 as SGHDN and CDR2 as FVKESK. The CDR3 runs to 16 residues. Trimming took 4 bases from V and 4 from J; bases not matched to a gene: 9. CDR3 protein: CASSRGTGSRYNEQFF. In DNA form, the CDR3 reads TGTGCCAGCAGCCGGGGGACAGGCAGCAGGTACAATGAGCAGTTCTTC.

In its sample, this clone was seen once. V and J are TRBV9 and TRBJ2-2; TRBD2 aligns across 9 bases. The CDR3 covers 17 residues. Trimming at V came to 0 bases and at J to 6 bases, leaving 9 bases not matched to a gene. Germline V gene lookup returns CDR1 SGDLS and CDR2 YYNGEE. The CDR3 reads CASSVVSASGISGELFF. The CDR3 DNA reads TGTGCCAGCAGCGTAGTCTCGGCTAGCGGGATCTCCGGGGAGCTGTTTTTT.

The CDR3 loop is CASSTGTAGVAEAFF. The CDR3 DNA reads TGTGCCAGCTCAACCGGGACAGCGGGCGTCGCTGAAGCTTTCTTT. This sequence joins TRBV18 and TRBJ1-1; 7 bases fit TRBD1. The CDR3 is made up of 15 amino acids. The trim removed 5 bases at V and 6 bases at J, leaving 12 bases unmatched. Per germline, CDR1 KGHSH and CDR2 LQKENI.

The genes are TRBV28 and TRBJ2-6; 7 bases match TRBD1. V shed 4 bases, J shed 4 bases, and the junction held 7 bases outside the gene matches. Germline V lookup: CDR1 MDHEN, CDR2 SYDVKM. This CDR3 is 16 amino acids long. The CDR3 is CASSWDRSFGANVLTF. CDR3 DNA sequence: TGTGCCAGCAGTTGGGACAGATCCTTCGGGGCCAACGTCCTGACTTTC.

The CDR3 DNA follows: TGTGCCACCAGTGACAGCAGACAGGGGGCCACAGATACGCAGTATTTT. Its translation is CATSDSRQGATDTQYF. This chain links TRBV24-1 with TRBJ2-3; 10 nucleotides align to TRBD1. The germline gives CDR1 KGHDR, CDR2 SFDVKD. CDR3 length: 16 amino acids. J was trimmed by 2 bases and V by 4 bases; bases with no gene match: 5.

This chain uses TRBV12-5 with TRBJ1-4, with D perhaps matching TRBD1 (6 bases). V lost 6 bases and J 7 bases, leaving 12 bases between the germline ends. Per the germline V gene, CDR1 is LGHNT and CDR2 is FRNRAP. This CDR3 contains 13 residues. The CDR3 DNA follows: TGTGCTAGTGGATACACAGGGCGTGAAAAACTGTTTTTT. Residues: CASGYTGREKLFF.

The DNA for the CDR3 is TGTGCCAGCAGTTTCGGGACTAGCATCTCCTACAATGAGCAGTTCTTC. This gives the protein CASSFGTSISYNEQFF. The chain carries TRBV28 and TRBJ2-1; 9 bases align to TRBD2. CDR3 length: 16 residues. The V and J ends lost 3 bases and 0 bases, in that order; junction bases with no gene match: 3. Germline V gives CDR1 MDHEN, CDR2 SYDVKM.

V usage is TRBV18 and J usage is TRBJ1-3; 9 bases line up with TRBD1. After removal of 3 bases from V and 8 bases from J, the junction contained 8 bases not matched to a gene. Germline CDR1 and CDR2: KGHSH and LQKENI. CDR3 length equals 15 residues. CDR3 sequence (DNA): TGTGCCAGCTCACCGGGACAGGGACCGAGGGACACCATATATTTT. Protein product: CASSPGQGPRDTIYF.

This rearrangement joins TRBV7-8 to TRBJ2-2; D is ambiguous. The CDR3 length is 13 residues. CDR1 SGHVS and CDR2 FQNEAQ come from the germline V gene. Trimming left V 5 bases short and J 2 bases short, with 6 bases between. For the CDR3, the DNA is TGTGCCAGCAGCCCGACAAACACCGGGGAGCTGTTTTTT. Amino acid sequence: CASSPTNTGELFF.

The J gene is TRBJ1-6, the V gene TRBV12-5; 7 bases align to TRBD1. The CDR3 runs to 16 residues. Trimming cost V 3 bases and J 3 bases; bases outside gene matches: 5. Germline-derived CDR1 and CDR2 are LGHNT and FRNRAP. CDR3 nucleotides: TGTGCTAGTGGTTTCCACAGGACAGGCTATAATTCACCCCTCCACTTT. It codes for CASGFHRTGYNSPLHF.